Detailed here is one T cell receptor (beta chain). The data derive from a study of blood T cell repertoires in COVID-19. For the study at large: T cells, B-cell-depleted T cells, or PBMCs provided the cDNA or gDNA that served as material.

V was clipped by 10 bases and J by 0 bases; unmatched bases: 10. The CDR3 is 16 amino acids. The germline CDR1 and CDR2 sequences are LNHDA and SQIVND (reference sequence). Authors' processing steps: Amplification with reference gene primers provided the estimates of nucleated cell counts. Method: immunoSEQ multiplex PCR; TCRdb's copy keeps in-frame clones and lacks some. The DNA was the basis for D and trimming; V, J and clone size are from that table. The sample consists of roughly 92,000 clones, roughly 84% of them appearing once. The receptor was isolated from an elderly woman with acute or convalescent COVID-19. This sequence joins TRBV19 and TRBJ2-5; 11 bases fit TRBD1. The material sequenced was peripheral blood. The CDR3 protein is CATRARDRGYQETQYF. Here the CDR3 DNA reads TGTGCCACCAGGGCTAGGGACAGGGGGTACCAAGAGACCCAGTACTTC.